The 14 T cell receptor beta chains listed next were all sequenced from one sample in a study of cytomegalovirus exposure and HLA in healthy donors. The repertoire was sequenced with immunoSEQ multiplex PCR; TCRdb's copy has only in-frame clones and lacks some. The table has approximately 150,000 clones, around nine tenths seen once. Sequencing was done on a sample of PBMCs. These receptors all come from a woman in her 30s in good health and CMV-seronegative.

V gene TRBV6-1 combines with J gene TRBJ1-6, with TRBD1 as a possible D gene (5 bases). The CDR3 spans 17 residues. V dropped 4 bases and J dropped 7 bases, with 20 bases sitting between them. Per the germline V gene, CDR1 is MNHNS and CDR2 is SASEGT. CDR3 coding DNA: TGTGCCAGCAGTGGGGGTACAGGCGGGGTGAAGAATTCACCCCTCCACTTT. Translation gives CASSGGTGGVKNSPLHF.

This chain connects TRBV9 to TRBJ2-7; perhaps TRBD1 as D (6 bases). This CDR3 has 14 amino acids. Looked up from germline, CDR1 is SGDLS and CDR2 is YYNGEE. Deletions cut 4 bases from V and 3 bases from J, with 14 bases between. DNA of the CDR3: TGTGCCAGCAGCCCCAGTGGGACAATCTACGAGCAGTACTTC. Encoded protein: CASSPSGTIYEQYF.

The chain employs TRBV12-5 and TRBJ2-7; 9 nucleotides line up with TRBD1. This CDR3 has 15 amino acids. The V gene end was trimmed by 3 bases and the J gene end by 0 bases; junction bases not matched to a gene: 3. Germline CDR1 LGHNT, CDR2 FRNRAP. In DNA form, the CDR3 reads TGTGCTAGTGGTTTAGGACAGGGGAGCTCCTACGAGCAGTACTTC. The encoded protein is CASGLGQGSSYEQYF.

The V gene is TRBV2, the J gene TRBJ1-2; D call uncertain. Germline lookup yields CDR1 SNHLY and CDR2 FYNNEI. V shed 2 bases and J shed 4 bases, with 8 bases lying between them. CDR3 length: 13 residues. The DNA for the CDR3 is TGTGCCAGCAGTGAAAGAGAGAGCTATGGCTACACCTTC. This sequence encodes CASSERESYGYTF.

The CDR3, as DNA: TGTGCCAGCAGCTTAAGGGGGGGTAGGGGCAACACTGAAGCTTTCTTT. Translating gives CASSLRGGRGNTEAFF. The chain has TRBV7-2 and TRBJ1-1; D is possibly TRBD1 (6 bases). Germline loops: CDR1 SGHTA, CDR2 FQGNSA. The length of the CDR3 is 16 residues. The ends were cut back, 2 bases at V and 2 bases at J, with 15 bases in the middle.

The chain carries TRBV5-1 and TRBJ1-6; D gene unclear. This CDR3 contains 13 residues. The V gene's germline CDR1 is SGHRS and CDR2 YFSETQ. V was cut by 5 bases and J by 7 bases, with 10 bases left in between. The CDR3 DNA follows: TGCGCCAGCAGTTCCGGGTACAATTCACCCCTCCACTTT. Translation gives CASSSGYNSPLHF.

The rearrangement joins TRBV9 to TRBJ2-2; 7 bases are a match to TRBD1. The CDR3 sequence is 16 residues long. Germline-derived CDR1 and CDR2 are SGDLS and YYNGEE. The V segment lost 2 bases and the J segment 0 bases; nucleotides outside the gene matches: 4. The CDR3 region has the DNA TGTGCCAGCAGCGTCAGGACAGGAACGAACACCGGGGAGCTGTTTTTT. It yields the protein CASSVRTGTNTGELFF. Full variable domain (missing parts from reference TRBV9 and TRBJ2-2): DSGVTQTPKHLITATGQRVTLRCSPRSGDLSVYWYQQSLDQGLQFLIQYYNGEERAKGNILERFSAQQFPDLHSELNLSSLELGDSALYFCASSVRTGTNTGELFFGEGSRLTVL.

Details on this clone: At one boundary the junction diverges from the germline segment, which might be a read error. The DNA for the CDR3 is TGTGCCAGCAGTGTATCCCCCTGGCCAGATACGCAGTATTTT. It specifies CASSVSPWPDTQYF. The J gene is TRBJ2-3, the V gene TRBV27; D is uncertain. The CDR3 has 14 residues. The germline V gene has CDR1 MNHEY and CDR2 SMNVEV (reference sequence).

CDR3 coding DNA: TGTGCCAGCAGAGCCGGGACAGGGGGTTACTACGAGCAGTACTTC. Protein sequence: CASRAGTGGYYEQYF. The chain joins TRBV25-1 to TRBJ2-7; 11 bases agree with TRBD1. CDR1 MGHDK and CDR2 SYGVNS come from the germline V gene. V lost 6 bases, J lost 3 bases, and 7 bases stayed unmatched. This CDR3 comprises 15 residues.

This chain connects TRBV5-8 to TRBJ1-5; TRBD1 is a possible D gene (6 bases). This CDR3 region has 14 residues. The ends were cut back, 2 bases at V and 7 bases at J, with 13 bases in the middle. In germline, CDR1 is SGHTS, CDR2 YDEGEE. The CDR3 sequence: CASSLISQGQPQHF. The CDR3 DNA follows: TGTGCCAGCAGCTTAATTTCTCAGGGGCAGCCCCAGCATTTT.

The chain joins TRBV6-1 to TRBJ2-7; D might be TRBD2 (5 bases). This CDR3 spans 16 amino acids. From germline, CDR1 is MNHNS and CDR2 SASEGT. The ends were cut back, 0 bases at V and 2 bases at J, with 14 bases in the middle. CDR3 in amino acids: CASSEASGGGPYEQYF. In DNA, the CDR3 is TGTGCCAGCAGTGAAGCGTCGGGTGGAGGCCCCTACGAGCAGTACTTC.

The V and J genes are TRBV2 and TRBJ2-3; 12 bases are a match to TRBD2. From germline, CDR1 is SNHLY and CDR2 FYNNEI. The J segment lost 2 bases and the V segment lost 7 bases, leaving 7 bases of the junction unmatched. This CDR3 is built from 16 residues. CDR3 sequence (DNA): TGTGCCAGCACATGGACTAGCGGGGCCTTCACAGATACGCAGTATTTT. It codes for CASTWTSGAFTDTQYF.

This chain uses TRBV9 with TRBJ1-1, with D tentatively TRBD1 (5 bases). V lost 3 bases to trimming and J lost 0 bases, with 9 bases between them. There are 14 residues in the CDR3. The germline CDR1 and CDR2 sequences are SGDLS and YYNGEE. The CDR3 DNA sequence: TGTGCCAGCAGCGCGACAGATATGAACACTGAAGCTTTCTTT. Translating it yields CASSATDMNTEAFF.

The gene calls are TRBV5-6 and TRBJ2-2; D possibly corresponds to TRBD2 (5 bases). Trimming pared 7 bases from V and 3 bases from J, leaving 19 bases between. The CDR3 covers 16 residues. Germline V gene lookup returns CDR1 SGHDT and CDR2 YYEEEE. This CDR3 is CASYSEGIGDTGELFF. The DNA of the CDR3 is TGTGCCAGCTACAGCGAGGGCATTGGGGACACCGGGGAGCTGTTTTTT.